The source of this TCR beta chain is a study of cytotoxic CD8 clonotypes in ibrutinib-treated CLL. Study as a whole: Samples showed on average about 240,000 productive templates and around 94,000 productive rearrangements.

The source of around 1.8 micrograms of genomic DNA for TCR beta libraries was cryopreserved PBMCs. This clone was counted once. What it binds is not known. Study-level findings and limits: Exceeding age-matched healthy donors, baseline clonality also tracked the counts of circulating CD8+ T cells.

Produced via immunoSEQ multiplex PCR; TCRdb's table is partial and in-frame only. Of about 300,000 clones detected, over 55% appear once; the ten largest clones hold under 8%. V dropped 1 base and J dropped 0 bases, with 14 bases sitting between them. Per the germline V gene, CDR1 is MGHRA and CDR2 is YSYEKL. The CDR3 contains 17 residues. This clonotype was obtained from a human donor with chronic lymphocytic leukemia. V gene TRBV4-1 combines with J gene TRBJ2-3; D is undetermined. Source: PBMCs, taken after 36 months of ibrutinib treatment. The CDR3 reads CASSQVAPASSTDTQYF. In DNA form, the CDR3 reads TGCGCCAGCAGCCAAGTAGCCCCGGCCTCTAGCACAGATACGCAGTATTTT.